The 29 T cell receptor beta chains below come from one sample, sequenced in a study of blood T cell repertoires in COVID-19 (dated by TCRdb to the early 2020s). Receptor libraries were prepared by the immunoSEQ multiplex PCR assay. TCRdb obtained this table from immuneACCESS and retained in-frame rearrangements with V and J assigned. These tables miss some clones; where compared with another copy, unresolved V genes account for less than half of the shortfall, and the remainder is unexplained. For this sample there are approximately 350,000 clones; 90% to 95% appear just once. The top ten clonotypes cover 3% to 4% of the sample. The material sequenced was peripheral blood. All receptors derive from a woman under 30 who had recovered from COVID-19.

The chain has TRBV12-3 or TRBV12-4 and TRBJ1-1; D is unresolved. The CDR3 has 13 residues. Trimming removed 6 bases from V and 4 bases from J, with 12 bases in between. This CDR3 reads CASRSTRLTEAFF. CDR3 coding DNA: TGTGCCAGCAGATCGACACGGCTCACTGAAGCTTTCTTT.

The rearrangement links TRBV3-1 (or the pseudogene TRBV3-2) to TRBJ2-2; possibly TRBD2 for D (5 bases). Trimming took off 4 bases at V and 6 bases at J, with 21 bases between the two ends. The CDR3 covers 17 residues. Germline CDR1 is LGHDT and CDR2 is YNNKEL (reference sequence). CDR3 loop: CASSLHPGGRRSGELFF. The DNA of the CDR3 is TGTGCCAGCAGCCTCCATCCAGGAGGCAGACGGTCCGGGGAGCTGTTTTTT.

The CDR3 protein is CATSDHAFWTGATDTQYF. In nucleotides, the CDR3 is TGTGCCACCAGTGACCACGCTTTTTGGACAGGGGCCACAGATACGCAGTATTTT. The chain employs TRBV24-1 and TRBJ2-3; 9 bases align to TRBD1. The CDR3 has 18 amino acids. Trimming removed 4 bases from V and 2 bases from J; junction bases left unmatched: 12. Germline loops: CDR1 KGHDR, CDR2 SFDVKD.

The chain employs TRBV7-2 and TRBJ1-2; D gene ambiguous. From germline, CDR1 is SGHTA and CDR2 FQGNSA. V lost 3 bases, J lost 1 base, and 9 bases lay in between. The CDR3 length is 14 residues. The CDR3 region is CASSFPQFNYGYTF. CDR3 DNA: TGTGCCAGCAGCTTCCCACAGTTTAACTATGGCTACACCTTC.

This clone was counted a few times. V gene TRBV5-1 combines with J gene TRBJ2-7; D unclear. The CDR3 is made up of 13 amino acids. CDR1 is SGHRS and CDR2 is YFSETQ in the germline V gene. V shed 2 bases and J shed 3 bases, with 9 bases lying between them. Here the CDR3 reads CASSFRPGYEQYV. In DNA, the CDR3 is TGCGCCAGCAGCTTTCGACCGGGCTACGAGCAGTACGTC.

The chain uses TRBV5-4 and TRBJ1-2; TRBD1 matches 10 bases. The J segment lost 7 bases and the V segment lost 4 bases, leaving 1 base of the junction unmatched. Germline V gives CDR1 SGHNT, CDR2 YYREEE (reference sequence). This CDR3 has 12 amino acids. CDR3 in DNA: TGTGCCAGCAGCCGGGACAGGGGTGGCTACACCTTC. It specifies CASSRDRGGYTF.

V usage is TRBV7-2 and J usage is TRBJ2-2; 9 positions match TRBD2. This CDR3 is built from 17 residues. Germline values: CDR1 SGHTA, CDR2 FQGNSA. V lost 5 bases, J lost 3 bases, and 10 bases stayed unmatched. This CDR3 is CASSNQLREGDTGELFF. The DNA for the CDR3 is TGTGCCAGCAGCAACCAGCTGCGGGAGGGAGACACCGGGGAGCTGTTTTTT.

This chain connects TRBV11-2 to TRBJ2-7, with D possibly matching TRBD1 (6 bases). The CDR3 totals 14 residues. Germline-derived CDR1 and CDR2 are SGHAT and FQNNGV. Between the trimmed V and J ends, which lost 8 bases and 2 bases, there was a span of 16 bases. For the CDR3, the DNA is TGTGCCAGCCCTGAAGAACAGGGCCCCTACGAGCAGTACGTC. Its translation is CASPEEQGPYEQYV.

The chain carries TRBV27 and TRBJ1-5; TRBD1 is a possible D gene (5 bases). This CDR3 is built from 14 residues. Germline lookup yields CDR1 MNHEY and CDR2 SMNVEV (reference sequence). V was shortened by 4 bases and J by 5 bases, with 12 bases between the two germline ends. CDR3 sequence (DNA): TGTGCCAGCAGTTCTGGCAGGGAGGATCAGCCCCAGCATTTT. Residues: CASSSGREDQPQHF.

This chain links TRBV5-3 with TRBJ2-1; D might be TRBD2 (6 bases). TRBV5-3 is given ORF status, its function remaining uncertain. V shed 4 bases and J shed 9 bases, with 17 bases lying between them. This CDR3 has 14 residues. The CDR3 here is CARSPEGSGGEQFF. DNA of the CDR3: TGTGCCAGAAGCCCAGAAGGTTCCGGGGGTGAGCAGTTCTTC.

This clone was observed a single time. V and J are TRBV2 and TRBJ2-5; D gene unclear. Per the germline V gene, CDR1 is SNHLY and CDR2 is FYNNEI. The CDR3 covers 12 residues. V lost 0 bases and J 4 bases, leaving 3 bases between the germline ends. This CDR3 reads CASSEARETQYF. The CDR3 DNA reads as TGTGCCAGCAGTGAAGCGAGAGAGACCCAGTACTTC.

The chain links TRBV19 to TRBJ1-3; TRBD1 matches at 8 bases. V trimming: 8 bases; J trimming: 7 bases; junction bases outside the gene matches: 4. CDR1 is LNHDA and CDR2 is SQIVND in the germline V gene (reference sequence). The CDR3 has 12 residues. CDR3 in amino acids: CASFNRGNTIYF. The CDR3 nucleotides are TGTGCCAGTTTCAACAGGGGGAACACCATATATTTT.

The chain has TRBV11-3 and TRBJ2-1, with 10 positions matching TRBD2. Germline CDR1 is SGHNT and CDR2 is YENEEA. The CDR3 extends over 19 amino acids. The V and J ends lost 1 base and 6 bases, in that order; junction bases with no gene match: 15. The CDR3 region is CASSLVPSGSLSVTNEQFF. The CDR3 bases are TGTGCCAGCAGCTTAGTCCCTAGCGGGAGTCTCTCGGTTACCAATGAGCAGTTCTTC.

The chain uses TRBV7-9 and TRBJ2-5; 7 nucleotides line up with TRBD2. The CDR3 contains 16 residues. V lost 0 bases, J lost 2 bases, and 6 bases stayed unmatched. Germline CDR1 SEHNR, CDR2 FQNEAQ (reference sequence). The CDR3 DNA reads TGTGCCAGCAGCTTAGCAGTGGCGGGAGTACAAGAGACCCAGTACTTC. This codes for CASSLAVAGVQETQYF.

The chain couples TRBV12-3 or TRBV12-4 to TRBJ1-5; no clear D gene. The CDR3 sequence is 12 residues long. Trimming removed 8 bases at V and 7 bases at J, with 12 bases between. In nucleotides, the CDR3 is TGTGCCAGCGCCGGGGTTCCCCAGCCCCAGCATTTT. It codes for CASAGVPQPQHF.

V usage is TRBV11-3 and J usage is TRBJ1-2; 7 nucleotides align to TRBD1. The CDR3 is 13 residues long. Trimming cost V 5 bases and J 6 bases; bases outside gene matches: 6. Germline V gives CDR1 SGHNT, CDR2 YENEEA. This chain's CDR3 is CASSKIRGDGYTF. CDR3 DNA sequence: TGTGCCAGCAGCAAAATCAGGGGGGATGGCTACACCTTC.

The chain recombines TRBV2 with TRBJ1-2; maybe TRBD1 (6 bases). This CDR3 comprises 14 residues. Trimming cost V 8 bases and J 4 bases, with 17 bases left between them. Germline-derived CDR1 and CDR2 are SNHLY and FYNNEI. The CDR3 sequence is CASQKNRDGYGYTF. The CDR3 region has the DNA TGTGCCAGCCAGAAAAACAGGGATGGCTATGGCTACACCTTC. Complete variable domain (other parts from reference TRBV2 and TRBJ1-2): EPEVTQTPSHQVTQMGQEVILRCVPISNHLYFYWYRQILGQKVEFLVSFYNNEISEKSEIFDDQFSVERPDGSNFTLKIRSTKLEDSAMYFCASQKNRDGYGYTFGSGTRLTVV.

This chain joins TRBV19 and TRBJ1-2, with 12 nucleotides matching TRBD1. CDR3 length: 15 amino acids. Trimming removed 10 bases from V and 1 base from J; junction bases left unmatched: 7. Germline V CDR1 and CDR2: LNHDA, SQIVND (reference sequence). CDR3: CATEGQGALNYGYTF. The CDR3 region has the DNA TGTGCCACCGAGGGACAGGGGGCGCTTAACTATGGCTACACCTTC.

In the case of this clone: The same CDR3 can be traced to other DNA sequences in this sample. V usage is TRBV11-3 and J usage is TRBJ1-1, with D unresolved. V gave up 1 base and J gave up 3 bases, with 9 bases separating them. CDR1 is SGHNT, CDR2 YENEEA, per germline. This CDR3 region has 14 residues. Here the CDR3 DNA reads TGTGCCAGCAGCTTAGCGGGTTCGGACACTGAAGCTTTCTTT. It encodes CASSLAGSDTEAFF.

V and J are TRBV30 and TRBJ1-4; D is possibly TRBD1 (6 bases). Germline V gene sequence: CDR1 GTSNPN, CDR2 SVGIG (reference sequence). V lost 3 bases and J 8 bases, leaving 16 bases between the germline ends. The CDR3 consists of 14 residues. Written as DNA, the CDR3 is TGTGCCTGGAGGGAACAGGGTGTGAGGGAAAAACTGTTTTTT. It is translated as CAWREQGVREKLFF.

The chain employs TRBV3-1 (or the pseudogene TRBV3-2) and TRBJ2-1; 8 bases line up with TRBD2. The germline V gene encodes CDR1 LGHDT and CDR2 YNNKEL (reference sequence). Trimming removed 1 base from V and 7 bases from J; junction bases left unmatched: 6. The length of the CDR3 is 15 residues. CDR3 loop: CASSQASGGPNEQFF. CDR3 DNA sequence: TGTGCCAGCAGCCAAGCATCGGGAGGGCCGAATGAGCAGTTCTTC.

The chain employs TRBV23-1 and TRBJ2-3, with TRBD2 identical over 12 bases. TRBV23-1 is treated as an ORF (open reading frame) with a function not yet certain. The CDR3 length is 21 residues. Losses at the gene ends were 3 bases for V and 1 base for J; bases not matched to a gene: 17. CDR3 nucleotide sequence: TGCGCCAGCAGTCATTCTCCCCTAGCGGGAGGGCTTCGGAATCGCACAGATACGCAGTATTTT. Translated, it gives CASSHSPLAGGLRNRTDTQYF.

The chain uses TRBV3-1 (or the pseudogene TRBV3-2) and TRBJ2-7; D remains unclear. The germline V gene has CDR1 LGHDT and CDR2 YNNKEL (reference sequence). The CDR3 sequence is 12 residues long. As DNA, the CDR3 is TGTGCCGGCAGCCAAGGAGCAAGCGTGCAGTACGTC. Protein: CAGSQGASVQYV.

This clone occurred once. The chain has TRBV4-3 and TRBJ2-3; 10 positions agree with TRBD2. Trimming removed 1 base from V and 4 bases from J; junction bases left unmatched: 2. This CDR3 region has 15 residues. Germline CDR1 is LGHNA and CDR2 is YSLEER. In DNA, the CDR3 is TGCGCCAGCAGCCAAGCTAGCGGGAGCGCAGATACGCAGTATTTT. Encoded protein: CASSQASGSADTQYF.

This clone was recorded a few times. The chain recombines TRBV2 with TRBJ2-5; 12 positions agree with TRBD1. Germline V gene sequence: CDR1 SNHLY, CDR2 FYNNEI. CDR3 size: 14 residues. With 6 bases clipped from V and 9 bases from J, the junction kept 8 bases outside the gene matches. This CDR3 is CASSDGTGGRAQYF. The CDR3 DNA is TGTGCCAGCAGCGACGGGACAGGGGGCCGGGCCCAGTACTTC.

This chain links TRBV12-3 or TRBV12-4 with TRBJ1-6; D gene uncertain. The CDR3 is 13 amino acids. V lost 2 bases, J lost 7 bases, and 6 bases lay in between. Here the CDR3 DNA reads TGTGCCAGCAGTTTATTGGGCAATTCACCCCTCCACTTT. This translates into CASSLLGNSPLHF.

This clone was counted a few times. J is TRBJ1-2 and V is TRBV6-5; 9 bases fit TRBD1. The CDR3 length is 14 residues. The J segment lost 4 bases and the V segment lost 6 bases, leaving 6 bases of the junction unmatched. Germline V gives CDR1 MNHEY, CDR2 SVGAGI. The CDR3 sequence is CASSRGTGSYGYTF. The DNA of the CDR3 is TGTGCCAGCAGCCGCGGGACAGGGAGCTATGGCTACACCTTC.

Here the CDR3 DNA reads TGTGCCAGCAGTTACGGGCTTTCTCAGACTACGCAGTATTTT. The encoded protein is CASSYGLSQTTQYF. The chain links TRBV6-2 or TRBV6-3 to TRBJ2-3; D remains ambiguous. The ends were cut back, 2 bases at V and 8 bases at J, with 14 bases in the middle. Germline V gives CDR1 MNHEY, CDR2 SVGEGT. The CDR3 length is 14 residues.

The chain has TRBV3-1 (or the pseudogene TRBV3-2) and TRBJ2-3, with TRBD2 identical over 9 bases. This CDR3 has 14 amino acids. With 5 bases clipped from V and 5 bases from J, the junction kept 5 bases outside the gene matches. CDR1 LGHDT and CDR2 YNNKEL come from the germline V gene (reference sequence). CDR3 in amino acids: CASSVGTSQDTQYF. As DNA, the CDR3 is TGTGCCAGCAGCGTTGGGACTAGCCAAGATACGCAGTATTTT.